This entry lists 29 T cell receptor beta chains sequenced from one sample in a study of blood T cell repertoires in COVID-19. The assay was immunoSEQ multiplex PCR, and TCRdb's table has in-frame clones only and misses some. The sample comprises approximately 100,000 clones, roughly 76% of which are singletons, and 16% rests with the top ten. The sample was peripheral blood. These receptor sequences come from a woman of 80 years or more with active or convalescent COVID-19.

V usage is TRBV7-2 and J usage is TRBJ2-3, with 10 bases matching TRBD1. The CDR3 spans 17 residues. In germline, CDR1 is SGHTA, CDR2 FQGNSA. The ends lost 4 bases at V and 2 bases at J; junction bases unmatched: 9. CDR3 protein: CASSSLDRGLATDTQYF. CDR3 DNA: TGTGCCAGCAGCTCTCTTGACAGGGGGCTAGCCACAGATACGCAGTATTTT.

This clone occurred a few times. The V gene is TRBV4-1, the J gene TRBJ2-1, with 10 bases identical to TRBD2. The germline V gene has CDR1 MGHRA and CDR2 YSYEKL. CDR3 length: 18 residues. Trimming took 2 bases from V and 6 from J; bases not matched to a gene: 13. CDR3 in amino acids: CASSQWPDEREGRNEQFF. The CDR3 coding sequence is TGCGCCAGCAGCCAATGGCCAGATGAGCGGGAGGGCCGCAATGAGCAGTTCTTC.

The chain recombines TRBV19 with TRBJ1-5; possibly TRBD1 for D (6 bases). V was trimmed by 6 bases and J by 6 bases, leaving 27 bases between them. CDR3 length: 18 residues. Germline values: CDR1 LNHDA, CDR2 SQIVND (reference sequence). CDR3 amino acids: CASRSQFGVGARGQPQHF. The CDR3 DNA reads TGTGCCAGTAGATCCCAATTCGGTGTGGGGGCCAGGGGTCAGCCCCAGCATTTT.

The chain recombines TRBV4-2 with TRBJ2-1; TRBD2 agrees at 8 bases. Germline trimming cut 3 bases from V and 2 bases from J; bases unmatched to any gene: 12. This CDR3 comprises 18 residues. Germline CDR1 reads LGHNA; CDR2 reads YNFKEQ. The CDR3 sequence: CASSQRETSEAPYNEQFF. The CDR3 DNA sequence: TGTGCCAGCAGCCAGAGAGAGACTAGCGAGGCTCCCTACAATGAGCAGTTCTTC.

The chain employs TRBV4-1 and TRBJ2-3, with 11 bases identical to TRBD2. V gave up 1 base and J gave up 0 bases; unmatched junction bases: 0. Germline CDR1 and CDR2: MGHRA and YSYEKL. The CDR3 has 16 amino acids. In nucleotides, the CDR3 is TGCGCCAGCAGCCAAGGACTAGCGGGAAGCACAGATACGCAGTATTTT. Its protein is CASSQGLAGSTDTQYF.

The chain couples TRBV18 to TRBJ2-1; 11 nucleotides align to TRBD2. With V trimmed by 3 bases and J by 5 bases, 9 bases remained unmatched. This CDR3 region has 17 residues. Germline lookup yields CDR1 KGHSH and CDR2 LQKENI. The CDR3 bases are TGTGCCAGCTCACCCAGACTAGCGGGGACTTATGACAATGAGCAGTTCTTC. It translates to CASSPRLAGTYDNEQFF.

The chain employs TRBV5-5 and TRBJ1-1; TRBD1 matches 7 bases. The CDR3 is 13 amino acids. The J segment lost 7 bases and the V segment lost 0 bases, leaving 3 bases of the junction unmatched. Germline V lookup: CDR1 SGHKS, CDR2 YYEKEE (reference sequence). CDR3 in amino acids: CASSLGPGGEAFF. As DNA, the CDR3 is TGTGCCAGCAGCTTGGGACCAGGGGGTGAAGCTTTCTTT.

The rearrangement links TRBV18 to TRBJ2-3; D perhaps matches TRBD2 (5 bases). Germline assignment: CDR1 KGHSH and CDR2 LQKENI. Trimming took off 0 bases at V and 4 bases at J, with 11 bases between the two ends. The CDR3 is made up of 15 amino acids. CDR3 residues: CASSPPVAGADTQYF. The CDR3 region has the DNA TGTGCCAGCTCACCACCGGTTGCGGGTGCAGATACGCAGTATTTT.

CDR3 protein: CASSLTGLNEQFF. The CDR3 DNA follows: TGTGCCAGCAGCTTAACGGGGCTCAACGAGCAGTTCTTC. The chain recombines TRBV7-3 with TRBJ2-1; TRBD1 might be the D (5 bases). Germline CDR1 reads SGHTA; CDR2 reads FQGTGA. With 0 bases removed from V and 10 bases from J, the gap between germline ends came to 10 bases. There are 13 residues in the CDR3.

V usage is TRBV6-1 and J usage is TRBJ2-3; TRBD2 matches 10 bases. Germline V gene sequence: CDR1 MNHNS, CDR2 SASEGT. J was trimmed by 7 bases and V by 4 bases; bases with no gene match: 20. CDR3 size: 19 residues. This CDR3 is CASSARLAGLMGRTNTQYF. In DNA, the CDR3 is TGTGCCAGCAGTGCTCGACTAGCGGGCTTAATGGGGCGGACGAATACGCAGTATTTT.

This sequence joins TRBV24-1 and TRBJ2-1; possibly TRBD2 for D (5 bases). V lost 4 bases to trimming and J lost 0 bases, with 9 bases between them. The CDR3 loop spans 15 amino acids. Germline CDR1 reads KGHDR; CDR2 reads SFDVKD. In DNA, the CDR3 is TGTGCCACCAGTGAACGAGGGAGCTCCTACAATGAGCAGTTCTTC. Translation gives CATSERGSSYNEQFF.

CDR3 residues: CASSPSGAIPYEQYF. As DNA, the CDR3 is TGTGCCAGCAGCCCCAGCGGGGCGATACCCTACGAGCAGTACTTC. This chain links TRBV7-2 with TRBJ2-7; the match to TRBD2 covers 7 bases. The germline gives CDR1 SGHTA, CDR2 FQGNSA. This CDR3 spans 15 amino acids. With 5 bases clipped from V and 2 bases from J, the junction kept 9 bases outside the gene matches.

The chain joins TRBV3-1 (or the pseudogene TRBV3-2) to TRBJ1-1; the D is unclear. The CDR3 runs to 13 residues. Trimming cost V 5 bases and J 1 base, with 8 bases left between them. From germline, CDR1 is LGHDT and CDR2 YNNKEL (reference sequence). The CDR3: CASSIRGNTEAFF. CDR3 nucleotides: TGTGCCAGCAGCATCAGAGGGAACACTGAAGCTTTCTTT.

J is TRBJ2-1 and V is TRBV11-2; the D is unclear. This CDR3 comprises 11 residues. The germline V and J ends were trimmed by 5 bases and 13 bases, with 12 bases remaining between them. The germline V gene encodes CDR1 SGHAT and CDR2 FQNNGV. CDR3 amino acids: CASSPLELQFF. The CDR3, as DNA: TGTGCCAGCAGCCCCCTAGAGCTACAGTTCTTC.

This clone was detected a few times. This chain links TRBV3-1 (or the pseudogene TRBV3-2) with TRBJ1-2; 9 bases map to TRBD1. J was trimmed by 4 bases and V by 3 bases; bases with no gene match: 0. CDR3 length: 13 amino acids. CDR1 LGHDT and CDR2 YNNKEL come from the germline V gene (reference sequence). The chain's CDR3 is CASSQDRGYGYTF. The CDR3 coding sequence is TGTGCCAGCAGCCAGGACAGGGGCTATGGCTACACCTTC.

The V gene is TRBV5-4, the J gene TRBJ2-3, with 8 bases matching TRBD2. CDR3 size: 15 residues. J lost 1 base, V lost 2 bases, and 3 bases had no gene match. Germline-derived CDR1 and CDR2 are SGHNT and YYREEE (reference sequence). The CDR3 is CASSFGLAGTDTQYF. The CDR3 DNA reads TGTGCCAGCAGCTTCGGACTAGCTGGCACAGATACGCAGTATTTT.

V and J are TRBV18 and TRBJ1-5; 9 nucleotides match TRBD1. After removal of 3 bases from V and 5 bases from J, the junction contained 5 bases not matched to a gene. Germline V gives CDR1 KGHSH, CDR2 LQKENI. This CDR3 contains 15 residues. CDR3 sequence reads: CASSPGTGLYQPQHF. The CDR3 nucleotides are TGTGCCAGCTCACCCGGGACAGGGCTCTATCAGCCCCAGCATTTT.

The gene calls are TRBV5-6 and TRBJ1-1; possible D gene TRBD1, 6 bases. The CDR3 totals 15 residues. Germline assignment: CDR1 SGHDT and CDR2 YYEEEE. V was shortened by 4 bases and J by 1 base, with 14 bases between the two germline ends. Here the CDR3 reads CASSNLDRTNTEAFF. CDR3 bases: TGTGCCAGCAGCAACCTCGACAGGACGAACACTGAAGCTTTCTTT.

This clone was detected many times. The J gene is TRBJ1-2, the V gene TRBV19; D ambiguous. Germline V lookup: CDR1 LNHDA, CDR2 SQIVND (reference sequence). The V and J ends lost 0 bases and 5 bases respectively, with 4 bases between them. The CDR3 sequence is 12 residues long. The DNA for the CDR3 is TGTGCCAGTAGTATAGACAGATATGGCTACACCTTC. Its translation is CASSIDRYGYTF.

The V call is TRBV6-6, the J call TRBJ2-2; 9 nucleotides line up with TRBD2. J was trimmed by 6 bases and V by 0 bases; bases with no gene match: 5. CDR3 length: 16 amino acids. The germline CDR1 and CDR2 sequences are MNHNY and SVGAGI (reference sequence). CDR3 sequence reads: CASSYSSSGKSGELFF. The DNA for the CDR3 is TGTGCCAGCAGTTACTCGTCTAGCGGGAAGTCCGGGGAGCTGTTTTTT.

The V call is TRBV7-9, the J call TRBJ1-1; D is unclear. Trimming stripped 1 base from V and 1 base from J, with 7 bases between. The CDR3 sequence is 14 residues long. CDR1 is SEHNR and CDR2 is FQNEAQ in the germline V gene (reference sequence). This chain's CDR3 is CASSLVGRNTEAFF. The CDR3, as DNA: TGTGCCAGCAGCTTAGTGGGGAGGAACACTGAAGCTTTCTTT.

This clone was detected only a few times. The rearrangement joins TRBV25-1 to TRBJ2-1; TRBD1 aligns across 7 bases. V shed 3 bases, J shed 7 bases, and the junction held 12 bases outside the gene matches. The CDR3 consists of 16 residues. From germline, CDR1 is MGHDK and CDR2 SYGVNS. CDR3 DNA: TGTGCCAGCAGTGATGATGCAGGGGGTATTTGGAATGAGCAGTTCTTC. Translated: CASSDDAGGIWNEQFF.

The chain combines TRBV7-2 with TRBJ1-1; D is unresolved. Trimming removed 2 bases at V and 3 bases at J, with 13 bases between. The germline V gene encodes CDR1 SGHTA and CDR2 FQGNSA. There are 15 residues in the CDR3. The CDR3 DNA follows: TGTGCCAGCAGCTTAATGGGTTGGGAGGACACTGAAGCTTTCTTT. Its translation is CASSLMGWEDTEAFF.

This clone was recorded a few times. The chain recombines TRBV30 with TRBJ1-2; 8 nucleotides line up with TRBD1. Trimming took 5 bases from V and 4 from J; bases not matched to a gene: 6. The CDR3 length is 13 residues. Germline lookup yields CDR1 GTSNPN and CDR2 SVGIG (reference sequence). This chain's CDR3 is CAWVRGLGYGYTF. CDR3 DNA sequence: TGTGCCTGGGTCAGGGGGCTTGGCTATGGCTACACCTTC.

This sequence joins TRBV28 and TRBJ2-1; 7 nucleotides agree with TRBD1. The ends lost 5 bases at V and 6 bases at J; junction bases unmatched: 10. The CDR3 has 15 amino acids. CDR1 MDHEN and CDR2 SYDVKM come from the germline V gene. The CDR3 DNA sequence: TGTGCCAGCAGTCTCGGACTTCCAGGGGGCAATGAGCAGTTCTTC. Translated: CASSLGLPGGNEQFF.

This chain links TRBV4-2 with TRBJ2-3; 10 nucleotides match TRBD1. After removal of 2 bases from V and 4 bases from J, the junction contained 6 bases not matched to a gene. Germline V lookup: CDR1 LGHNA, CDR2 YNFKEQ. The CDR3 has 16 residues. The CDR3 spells CASSQTGTGASDTQYF. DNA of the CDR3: TGTGCCAGCAGCCAAACCGGGACAGGGGCGTCAGATACGCAGTATTTT.

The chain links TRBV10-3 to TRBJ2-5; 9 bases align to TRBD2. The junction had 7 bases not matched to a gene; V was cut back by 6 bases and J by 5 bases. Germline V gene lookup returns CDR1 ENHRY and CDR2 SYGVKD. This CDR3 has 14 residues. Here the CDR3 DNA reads TGTGCCATCAGGGGCGGGGGGGCCGAGGAGACCCAGTACTTC. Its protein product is CAIRGGGAEETQYF.

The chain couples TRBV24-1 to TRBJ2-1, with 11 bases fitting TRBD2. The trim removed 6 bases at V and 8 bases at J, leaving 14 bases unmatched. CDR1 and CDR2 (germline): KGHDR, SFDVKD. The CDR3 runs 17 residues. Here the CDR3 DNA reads TGTGCCACCAGTACGCTGCGGCTAGCGGGAGGAGCCGATGAGCAGTTCTTC. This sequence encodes CATSTLRLAGGADEQFF.

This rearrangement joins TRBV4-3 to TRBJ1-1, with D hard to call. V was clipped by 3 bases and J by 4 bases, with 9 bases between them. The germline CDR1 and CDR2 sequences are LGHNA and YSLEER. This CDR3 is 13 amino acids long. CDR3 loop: CASSQLLSTEAFF. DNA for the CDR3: TGCGCCAGCAGCCAGCTACTGAGCACTGAAGCTTTCTTT.